The rows below give T cell receptor beta chains drawn from one sample of a study of T cells in Graves' hyperthyroidism and ophthalmopathy. TCRdb passed the multiplex PCR reads through MiXCR, listing each CDR3 protein once. Counted here are hundreds of thousands of distinct CDR3 sequences, 16% occurring once; the ten biggest clones make up around 26%. Sequencing input: blood. The receptor source for this set is a woman under 30 with Graves' ophthalmopathy. Both conserved end residues are part of each CDR3. The D gene is left open where the match is weak. Expanded clones are given a class, and other clones once, few, many or no size at all.

d_gene,len,abundance,v_gene,j_gene,CDR3nt,CDR3aa
.,13,many,TRBV2,TRBJ1-4,TGTGCCAGCAGCGGCAGCCATAATGAAAAACTGTTTTTT,CASSGSHNEKLFF
TRBD1,15,many,TRBV12-5,TRBJ2-7,TGTGCTAGTGGTGCCCCCGGGACAGGGTTCTACGAGCAGTACTTC,CASGAPGTGFYEQYF
.,13,many,TRBV5-1,TRBJ1-1,TGCGCCAGCAGCCTACACACTAACACTGAAGCTTTCTTT,CASSLHTNTEAFF
.,14,many,TRBV3-1,TRBJ1-6,TGTGCCAGCAGCCAAGAACAGGGTAGATCACCCCTCCACTTT,CASSQEQGRSPLHF
TRBD2,14,few,TRBV5-1,TRBJ2-1,TGCGCCAGCTCACTAGCGGGGGCCAACAATGAGCAGTTCTTC,CASSLAGANNEQFF
.,15,many,TRBV28,TRBJ1-5,TGTGCCAGCAGTTTAGACAGGAATAGCAATCAGCCCCAGCATTTT,CASSLDRNSNQPQHF
.,15,many,TRBV3-1,TRBJ2-1,TGTGCCAGCAGCCAAGCGATGGACGGTAGAAATGAGCAGTTCTTC,CASSQAMDGRNEQFF
.,13,many,TRBV20-1,TRBJ1-1,TGCAGTGCTAGCCGCGGGTGGTCCACTGAAGCTTTCTTT,CSASRGWSTEAFF
TRBD2,16,.,TRBV20-1,TRBJ2-1,TGCAGTGCTAGCGGGACTAGCGGGAGGAACTACAATGAGCAGTTCTTC,CSASGTSGRNYNEQFF
.,14,many,TRBV6-2/TRBV6-3,TRBJ2-1,TGTGCCAGCTCTTTCCCGGGACAAAACAATGAGCAGTTCTTC,CASSFPGQNNEQFF
TRBD1,14,many,TRBV5-5,TRBJ1-1,TGTGCCAGCAGCTTCTCTGCAGGGGGGACTGAAGCTTTCTTT,CASSFSAGGTEAFF
.,14,many,TRBV19,TRBJ1-1,TGTGCCAGTAGTACCCTCGTTTCGAACACTGAAGCTTTCTTT,CASSTLVSNTEAFF
.,16,many,TRBV3-1,TRBJ1-3,TGTGCCAGCAGCCAAGGTATCCCGACCTCTGGAAACACCATATATTTT,CASSQGIPTSGNTIYF
.,14,many,TRBV7-9,TRBJ2-2,TGTGCCAGCAGCCTTACTTGGGACGTCGGGGAGCTGTTTTTT,CASSLTWDVGELFF
TRBD2,15,many,TRBV9,TRBJ2-3,TGTGCCAGCAGCGCTACTAGCGGGAGATCAGATACGCAGTATTTT,CASSATSGRSDTQYF
TRBD2,19,many,TRBV2,TRBJ2-5,TGTGCCAGCAGTGAAGCCCTCGGATATAGCGGGAGGGCCCGGGAGACCCAGTACTTC,CASSEALGYSGRARETQYF
.,13,many,TRBV3-1,TRBJ2-1,TGTGCCAGCAGCCAAGTAAGTGGCTTTGAGCAGTTCTTC,CASSQVSGFEQFF
TRBD1,17,many,TRBV11-1,TRBJ2-3,TGTGCCAGCAGCCCTTATGGGGACAGTCTTTTCACAGATACGCAGTATTTT,CASSPYGDSLFTDTQYF
.,15,many,TRBV9,TRBJ2-1,TGTGCCAGCAGCGCCATTAAGAGCTCCTACAATGAGCAGTTCTTC,CASSAIKSSYNEQFF
.,15,.,TRBV19,TRBJ2-1,TGTGCCAGTAGTATCGCGGCAGGCCCGTACAATGAGCAGTTCTTC,CASSIAAGPYNEQFF
TRBD2,20,few,TRBV28,TRBJ2-7,TGTGCCAGCAACCCAACGGTGAGGACTAGCGGGGGGGCCTTGTCCTACGAGCAGTACTTC,CASNPTVRTSGGALSYEQYF
.,16,many,TRBV11-2,TRBJ2-7,TGTGCCAGCAGCTTAGAAGGGGCGCTAAGCTCCTACGAGCAGTACTTC,CASSLEGALSSYEQYF
.,16,few,TRBV6-1,TRBJ1-3,TGTGCCAGCAGCCCTTTAAGGGGGAGCTCTGGAAACACCATATATTTT,CASSPLRGSSGNTIYF
.,14,many,TRBV5-6,TRBJ2-7,TGTGCCAGCAGCCCACATCCAGGGGTGGGCGAGCAGTACTTC,CASSPHPGVGEQYF
.,17,.,TRBV10-3,TRBJ2-3,TGTGCCACCAGTGAGCCCTTCCGGGGGGCCGGGTCATATACGCAGTATTTT,CATSEPFRGAGSYTQYF
.,15,many,TRBV7-6,TRBJ1-2,TGTGCCAGCACCCCGATAAGGGGTAGGGACTATGGCTACACCTTC,CASTPIRGRDYGYTF
TRBD2,18,many,TRBV18,TRBJ2-1,TGTGCCAGCTCACCCCTCCCCGGGTGGGAGGGATCCTACAATGAGCAGTTCTTC,CASSPLPGWEGSYNEQFF
TRBD2,18,many,TRBV3-1,TRBJ2-1,TGTGCCAGCAGCCAAGATCTGGTCGCTAGCGGGAAAAGGAATGAGCAGTTCTTC,CASSQDLVASGKRNEQFF
.,13,many,TRBV7-9,TRBJ2-7,TGTGCCAGCAGCTTAGGGGAAACCTACGAGCAGTACTTC,CASSLGETYEQYF
TRBD2,13,.,TRBV20-1,TRBJ2-7,TGCAGTGCCGAAAGGGGACTAGCGGGAGAGCAGTACTTC,CSAERGLAGEQYF
.,12,many,TRBV2,TRBJ1-1,TGTGCCAGCACCGGGATTGAAACTGAAGCTTTCTTT,CASTGIETEAFF
TRBD2,16,many,TRBV6-2/TRBV6-3,TRBJ2-1,TGTGCCAGCAGTTACTCGAGCGGGAGCCCCTACAATGAGCAGTTCTTC,CASSYSSGSPYNEQFF
.,11,many,TRBV28,TRBJ2-3,TGTGCCAGCAGTTTCACAGATACGCAGTATTTT,CASSFTDTQYF
.,15,.,TRBV5-1,TRBJ2-3,TGCGCCAGCAGCTCCACGGGACTTACCACAGATACGCAGTATTTT,CASSSTGLTTDTQYF
.,14,many,TRBV28,TRBJ2-1,TGTGCCAGCAGTTTTGCGGGCCCCTCGAATGAGCAGTTCTTC,CASSFAGPSNEQFF
TRBD1,13,few,TRBV20-1,TRBJ2-7,TGCAGTGCTAGGGTAAACACAGGGGCTGAGCAGTACTTC,CSARVNTGAEQYF
TRBD1,18,.,TRBV28,TRBJ1-5,TGTGCCAGCAGTTCTCTCGGGACAGGGGGTGGGAGAAATCAGCCCCAGCATTTT,CASSSLGTGGGRNQPQHF
.,14,.,TRBV29-1,TRBJ1-2,TGCAGCGTAGGCGGAACTGGAGGGACCTATGGCTACACCTTC,CSVGGTGGTYGYTF
TRBD1,15,.,TRBV18,TRBJ1-1,TGTGCCAGCTCACACCGGACAGGGGAAGGCACTGAAGCTTTCTTT,CASSHRTGEGTEAFF
.,14,.,TRBV19,TRBJ1-5,TGTGCCAGTAGTATACGACCCTACAATCAGCCCCAGCATTTT,CASSIRPYNQPQHF
.,15,.,TRBV28,TRBJ2-7,TGTGCCAGCGGAAAGGGGGGGTACATTGGCAACGAGCAGTACTTC,CASGKGGYIGNEQYF
.,13,many,TRBV2,TRBJ1-1,TGTGCCAGCAGTGGACAAGGGACCACTGAAGCTTTCTTT,CASSGQGTTEAFF
.,13,many,TRBV9,TRBJ2-5,TGTGCCAGCAGCCAAACAGGGATGGAGACCCAGTACTTC,CASSQTGMETQYF
.,13,many,TRBV20-1,TRBJ1-5,TGCAGTGCTAGAGTAGGGGTAGGTCAGCCCCAGCATTTT,CSARVGVGQPQHF
.,16,many,TRBV3-1,TRBJ1-4,TGTGCCAGCAGCTCGACCTTGGGGGGGTTACGTGAAAAACTGTTTTTT,CASSSTLGGLREKLFF
TRBD1,12,many,TRBV28,TRBJ1-2,TGTGCCAGCAGGACGGACAGGGATGGCTACACCTTC,CASRTDRDGYTF
.,16,many,TRBV28,TRBJ2-7,TGTGCCAGCAGTACTGCGCTAATTAAACGAAACTACGAGCAGTACTTC,CASSTALIKRNYEQYF
.,17,many,TRBV3-1,TRBJ2-2,TGTGCCAGCAGCCAAGTTGATACAGGGTATTACATCGGGGAGCTGTTTTTT,CASSQVDTGYYIGELFF
.,16,many,TRBV11-2,TRBJ1-2,TGTGCCAGCAGCCTAAACAGCTTACAAGCTAACTATGGCTACACCTTC,CASSLNSLQANYGYTF
.,14,many,TRBV20-1,TRBJ1-4,TGCAGTGCCAAGCAGGGGAGAGGGGATGAAAAACTGTTTTTT,CSAKQGRGDEKLFF
.,15,many,TRBV27,TRBJ1-5,TGTGCCAGCAGTCTCCATGCAGGGTCCGTTCAGCCCCAGCATTTT,CASSLHAGSVQPQHF
TRBD1,15,few,TRBV5-4,TRBJ1-4,TGTGCCAGCAGCCCGAACAGGGGAACTAATGAAAAACTGTTTTTT,CASSPNRGTNEKLFF
TRBD1,13,.,TRBV18,TRBJ1-1,TGTGCCAGCTCACCAGGGACAGGGGACGAAGCTTTCTTT,CASSPGTGDEAFF
.,15,many,TRBV11-2,TRBJ1-3,TGTGCCAGCAGCTATGACAGACTCTCTGGAAACACCATATATTTT,CASSYDRLSGNTIYF
.,13,many,TRBV20-1,TRBJ1-2,TGCAGTGCTAGCCCGGGACTCAACTATGGCTACACCTTC,CSASPGLNYGYTF
.,15,many,TRBV6-1,TRBJ2-2,TGTGCCAGCATTTACGGGACAAGGCTAACCGGGGAGCTGTTTTTT,CASIYGTRLTGELFF
.,14,many,TRBV20-1,TRBJ2-5,TGCAGTGCTAGGATAGGGACGAATAGGGAGACCCAGTACTTC,CSARIGTNRETQYF
TRBD1,16,few,TRBV28,TRBJ1-5,TGTGCCAGCAGTACTCGGACAGGGGGAAGTCGGCAGCCCCAGCATTTT,CASSTRTGGSRQPQHF
.,13,many,TRBV2,TRBJ1-1,TGTGCCAGCAGTGAGTCACTATTGAATGAAGCTTTCTTT,CASSESLLNEAFF